This entry lists 4 T cell receptor beta chains sequenced from one sample in a study of CD8 T cells in Susac syndrome. The authors reverse transcribed about 0.5 to 1 ug RNA with random hexamers. TCRdb reanalysed the immunoSEQ multiplex PCR reads using MiXCR and keeps one entry per CDR3 protein. The table lists fewer than 90,000 distinct CDR3 sequences, 80% to 95% of them singletons. Sequenced sample: CD8+ T cells from PBMCs. These receptors all come from a human donor with Susac syndrome.

V gene TRBV3-1 combines with J gene TRBJ2-1; 10 nucleotides agree with TRBD2. The CDR3 consists of 18 residues. Trimming at V came to 1 base and at J to 1 base, leaving 7 bases not matched to a gene. From germline, CDR1 is LGHDT and CDR2 YNNKEL (reference sequence). The CDR3 DNA follows: TGTGCCAGCAGCCAAGCCAGCGGGGGGGCCAGATCCTACAATGAGCAGTTCTTC. Amino acid sequence: CASSQASGGARSYNEQFF.

The rearrangement links TRBV5-4 to TRBJ2-1; 8 nucleotides agree with TRBD2. Germline V gene sequence: CDR1 SGHNT, CDR2 YYREEE (reference sequence). With V trimmed by 4 bases and J by 4 bases, 7 bases remained unmatched. This CDR3 is 15 amino acids long. Here the CDR3 reads CASSRRLAQYNEQFF. CDR3 nucleotide sequence: TGTGCCAGCAGCCGCAGACTAGCGCAATACAATGAGCAGTTCTTC.

This chain links TRBV5-6 with TRBJ2-2; D not certain. Per the germline V gene, CDR1 is SGHDT and CDR2 is YYEEEE. This CDR3 is 15 amino acids long. V was clipped by 6 bases and J by 0 bases, with 12 bases between them. The CDR3 sequence: CASNEAWANTGELFF. CDR3 sequence (DNA): TGTGCCAGCAACGAGGCTTGGGCGAACACCGGGGAGCTGTTTTTT.

V usage is TRBV7-9 and J usage is TRBJ2-7, with 7 bases that match TRBD2. Germline loops: CDR1 SEHNR, CDR2 FQNEAQ (reference sequence). The J segment lost 2 bases and the V segment lost 5 bases, leaving 3 bases of the junction unmatched. The CDR3 consists of 13 residues. The CDR3 DNA follows: TGTGCCAGCAGCATTGGGGGGGCCTACGAGCAGTACTTC. Its translation is CASSIGGAYEQYF. The full variable domain, completed using reference TRBV7-9 and TRBJ2-7, is DTGVSQNPRHKITKRGQNVTFRCDPISEHNRLYWYRQTLGQGPEFLTYFQNEAQLEKSRLLSDRFSAERPKGSFSTLEIQRTEQGDSAMYLCASSIGGAYEQYFGPGTRLTVT.